This T cell receptor beta chain was sequenced during a study of CD8+ T cells in alopecia areata. Findings and limits, study-wide: Tofacitinib significantly decreased scalp clonality and expanded CD8+ clones among top 100.

Treatment of the sample: oral pan-JAK inhibitor, 5-10 mg twice daily. It was cDNA, reverse transcribed from extracted RNA, that served as the sequencing template. Here immunoSEQ multiplex PCR was the method, and the copy in TCRdb shows in-frame clones only, minus some. The data show around 190,000 clones, 60% seen once. The CDR3 loop spans 14 amino acids. Trimming removed 4 bases at V and 1 base at J, with 10 bases between. Germline-derived CDR1 and CDR2 are SQVTM and ANQGSEA. Remarks on this clone: Antigen unknown.

The source was CD4+ T cells sorted from blood, collected at week 24, from a patient treated with tofacitinib. This clonotype originated in a human donor with alopecia areata. The chain joins TRBV29-1 to TRBJ2-2; D possibly corresponds to TRBD1 (5 bases). CDR3 nucleotides: TGCAGCGTTGTGGGGCAGCTGAACACCGGGGAGCTGTTTTTT. Amino acids: CSVVGQLNTGELFF.